The TCR beta chain described here comes from a study of cytomegalovirus exposure and HLA in healthy donors. Study-wide points: Fewer N-insertions than the roughly 630-donor mean were reportedly shown by an Asian-associated ancestry cluster in a later analysis. A later analysis reported that several of the most significant clusters appeared to be linked to common viral pathogens, among them Epstein-Barr virus. The study labeled fewer than 200 TCR beta chains cytomegalovirus-associated.

On this clone: The antigen is unknown.

Vbeta (60) and Jbeta (13) primers were used in the PCR. The data were produced by immunoSEQ multiplex PCR, yet TCRdb's version contains in-frame clones alone and is incomplete. The table for this sample gives 96,000 or so clones. The TCR originated in a girl under 18 in good health and CMV-seropositive. The material sequenced was PBMCs.

The CDR3 DNA follows: TGCAGCGTTGAAGATCGGGGGGGGCTTGGCTACACCTTC. It translates to CSVEDRGGLGYTF. This sequence joins TRBV29-1 and TRBJ1-2; TRBD1 is a possible D gene (6 bases). Germline CDR1 SQVTM, CDR2 ANQGSEA. V dropped 0 bases and J dropped 7 bases, with 12 bases sitting between them. The CDR3 consists of 13 residues. Complete variable domain (other parts from reference TRBV29-1 and TRBJ1-2): SAVISQKPSRDICQRGTSLTIQCQVDSQVTMMFWYRQQPGQSLTLIATANQGSEATYESGFVIDKFPISRPNLTFSTLTVSNMSPEDSSIYLCSVEDRGGLGYTFGSGTRLTVV.